This T cell receptor (beta chain) is from a study of CD8+ T cells in alopecia areata. Stated treatment: oral pan-JAK inhibitor, 5-10 mg twice daily. Germline values: CDR1 SQVTM, CDR2 ANQGSEA. There are 14 residues in the CDR3. Trimming removed 5 bases at V and 2 bases at J, with 16 bases between. General study points: There were also resident alphabeta T cells of normal skin sequenced in scalp samples. Patients shared TCRs less clearly than mice did, possibly owing to HLA. An increase in clonality over normal scalp was evident in lesional scalp, especially alopecia totalis/universalis.

Sequencing templates came from extracted RNA that was reverse transcribed into cDNA. Sequenced by immunoSEQ multiplex PCR; TCRdb stores in-frame clones only, minus some. The table records about 160,000 clones, about two thirds of them present only once. The sample holds a few counts of this clone. Its cognate antigen is unknown. Specimen: CD4+ T cells sorted from blood, collected at week 4, from a patient treated with tofacitinib. The sequence derives from a human donor with alopecia areata. This chain joins TRBV29-1 and TRBJ2-7, with D maybe TRBD1 (6 bases). CDR3 residues: CSVIQGLGTYEQYF. CDR3 sequence (DNA): TGCAGCGTTATACAGGGCCTCGGGACCTACGAGCAGTACTTC.